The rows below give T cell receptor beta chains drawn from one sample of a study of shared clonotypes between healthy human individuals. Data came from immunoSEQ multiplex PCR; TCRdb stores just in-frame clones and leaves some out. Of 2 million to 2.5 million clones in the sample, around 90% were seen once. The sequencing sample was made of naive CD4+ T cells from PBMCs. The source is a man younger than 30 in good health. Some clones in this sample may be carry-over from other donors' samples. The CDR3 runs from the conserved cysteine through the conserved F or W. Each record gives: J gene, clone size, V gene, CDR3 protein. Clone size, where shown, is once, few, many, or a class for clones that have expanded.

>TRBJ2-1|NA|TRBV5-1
CASSLDGSFYEQFF
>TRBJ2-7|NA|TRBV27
CASSRGYSGYEQYF
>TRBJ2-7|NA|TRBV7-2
CASSLRGTNTYEQYF
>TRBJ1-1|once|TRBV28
CASRPGGAMNTEAFF
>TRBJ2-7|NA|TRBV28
CASSGWRASATYEQYF
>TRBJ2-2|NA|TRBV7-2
CASSFRPRGENTGELFF
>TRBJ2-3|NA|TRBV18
CASSPQGALGTDTQYF
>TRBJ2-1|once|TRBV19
CASSPFRNNEQFF
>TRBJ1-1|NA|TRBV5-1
CASSRDRRGLVTEAFF
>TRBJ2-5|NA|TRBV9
CASSVAGYGTQYF
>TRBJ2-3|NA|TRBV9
CASSVGSSGTTDTQYF
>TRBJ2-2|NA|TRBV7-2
CASSLGPWGQEYGELFF
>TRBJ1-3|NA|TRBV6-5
CASSRQGADGNTIYF
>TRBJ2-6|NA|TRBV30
CAWSRRGRGANVLTF
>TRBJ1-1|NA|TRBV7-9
CASSLDWTGRSPLF
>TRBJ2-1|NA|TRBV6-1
CASSREVDNEQFF
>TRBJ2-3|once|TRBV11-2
CASSSATRSDTQYF
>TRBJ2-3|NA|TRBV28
CASSLSGADTQYF
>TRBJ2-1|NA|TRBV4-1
CASSRDSGSSYNEQFF
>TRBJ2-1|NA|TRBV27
CASSSKRTYNEQFF
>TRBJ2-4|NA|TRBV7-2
CASSLLAGAKNIQYF
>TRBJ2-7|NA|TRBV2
CASREGSGTFYEQYF
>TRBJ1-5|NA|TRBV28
CASSPDRGRQPQHF
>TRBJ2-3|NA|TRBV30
CAWSGWASGSADTQYF
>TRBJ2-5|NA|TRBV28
CASSSPQETQYF